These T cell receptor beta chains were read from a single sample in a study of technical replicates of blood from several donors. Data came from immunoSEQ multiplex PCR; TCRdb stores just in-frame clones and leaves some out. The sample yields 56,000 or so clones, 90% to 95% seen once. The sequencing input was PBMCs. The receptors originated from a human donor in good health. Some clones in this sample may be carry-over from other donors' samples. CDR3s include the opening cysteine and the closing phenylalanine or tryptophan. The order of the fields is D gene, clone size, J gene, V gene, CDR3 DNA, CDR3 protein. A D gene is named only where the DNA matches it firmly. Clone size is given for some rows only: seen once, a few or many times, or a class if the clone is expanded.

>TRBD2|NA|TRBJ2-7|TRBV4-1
TGCGCCAGCAGCCAACCTCCCGGGACTAGGGTTGCTAACGAGCAGTACTTC
CASSQPPGTRVANEQYF
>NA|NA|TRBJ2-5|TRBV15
TGTGCCACCAGCAGGAACCGGGACTGGCAAGAGACCCAGTACTTC
CATSRNRDWQETQYF
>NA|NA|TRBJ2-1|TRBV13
TGTGCCAGCAGCTTAGTGGGCCACAATGAGCAGTTCTTC
CASSLVGHNEQFF
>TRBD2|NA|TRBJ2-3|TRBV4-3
TGCGCCAGCAGCCAAGATGCCGTAGCGGGGGTCACAGATACGCAGTATTTT
CASSQDAVAGVTDTQYF
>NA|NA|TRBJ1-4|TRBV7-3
TGTGCCAGCAGCGTCCGCGGGGGACCTAATGAAAAACTGTTTTTT
CASSVRGGPNEKLFF
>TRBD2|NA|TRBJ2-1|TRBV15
TGTGCCACCAGCGGGGAACACGGGAGGGTGTACAATGAGCAGTTCTTC
CATSGEHGRVYNEQFF
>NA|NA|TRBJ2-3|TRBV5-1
TGCGCCAGCAGCTTTACACCAAGATGGGAGGATACGCAGTATTTT
CASSFTPRWEDTQYF
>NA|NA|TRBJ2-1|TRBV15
TGTGCCACCAGCCTTACACTAGGTAATGAGCAGTTCTTC
CATSLTLGNEQFF
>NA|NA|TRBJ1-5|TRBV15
TGTGCCACCAGAGGTGGGGGCGGGGGTGCCAATCAGCCCCAGCATTTT
CATRGGGGGANQPQHF
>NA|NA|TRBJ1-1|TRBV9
TGTGCCAGCAGCGTAGGGACAGCCAACACTGAAGCTTTCTTT
CASSVGTANTEAFF
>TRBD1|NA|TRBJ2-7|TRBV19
TGTGCCAGTAGTATCGGGACAGGGGCCTACGAGCAGTACTTC
CASSIGTGAYEQYF
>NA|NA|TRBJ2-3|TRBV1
TGCACCAGCAGCCAAGAAACAGGGACAGATACGCAGTATTTT
CTSSQETGTDTQYF
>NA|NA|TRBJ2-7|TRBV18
TGTGCCAGCTCACCAGGAGGCAACTCCTACGAGCAGTACTTC
CASSPGGNSYEQYF
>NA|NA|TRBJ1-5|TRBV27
TGTGCCAGCAGCCTTGGATGGGGGCTAAATCAGCCCCAGCATTTT
CASSLGWGLNQPQHF
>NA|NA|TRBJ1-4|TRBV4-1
TGCGCCAGCAGCCAAGAGGGTTGGAGTACTAATGAAAAACTGTTTTTT
CASSQEGWSTNEKLFF
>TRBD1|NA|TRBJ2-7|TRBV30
TGTGCCCAGGGACAGGGGGCCTACGAGCAGTACTTC
CAQGQGAYEQYF
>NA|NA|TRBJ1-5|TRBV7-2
TGTGCCAGCAGCTTAATGGGGCAGGGTGGGCAGCCCCAGCATTTT
CASSLMGQGGQPQHF
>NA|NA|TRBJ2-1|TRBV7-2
TGTGCCAGCAGCCAAGCTTTGAGCTCCTACAATGAGCAGTTCTTC
CASSQALSSYNEQFF
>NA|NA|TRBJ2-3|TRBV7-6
TGTGCCAGCAGCCCAACTAGGGTGACAGATACGCAGTATTTT
CASSPTRVTDTQYF
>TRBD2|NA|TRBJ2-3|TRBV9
TGTGCCAGCAGCCCGCGGACTAGCGGGGGTAGCACAGATACGCAGTATTTT
CASSPRTSGGSTDTQYF
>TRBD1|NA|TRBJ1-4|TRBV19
TGTGCCAGTAGTTCCCCGGGACAGGGGGAAGAAAAACTGTTTTTT
CASSSPGQGEEKLFF
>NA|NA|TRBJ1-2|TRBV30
TGTGCCTGGAACCGAGGAGCTTACTATGGCTACACCTTC
CAWNRGAYYGYTF
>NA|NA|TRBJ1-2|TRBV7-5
TGTGTCAGAAGCTTGCGGGACAGGGTCTATGGCTACACCTTC
CVRSLRDRVYGYTF
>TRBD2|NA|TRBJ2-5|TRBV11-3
TGTGCCAGCAGCTTAGGTCTAGCGGGGAGCCAAGAGACCCAGTACTTC
CASSLGLAGSQETQYF
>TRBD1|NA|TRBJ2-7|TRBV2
TGTGCCAGCCGGCCGGGACAGGGGGTTCTCTACGAGCAGTACTTC
CASRPGQGVLYEQYF
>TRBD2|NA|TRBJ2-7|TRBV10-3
TGTGCCATTACCGGGACTACCAACTCCTACGAGCAGTACTTC
CAITGTTNSYEQYF
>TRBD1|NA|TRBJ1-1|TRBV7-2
TGTGCCAGCAGCGCCTGGGACAGCCCGAGGGCTTTCTTT
CASSAWDSPRAFF
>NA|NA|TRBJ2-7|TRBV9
TGTGCCAGCAGCGCGGACACCTCCTACGAGCAGTACTTC
CASSADTSYEQYF
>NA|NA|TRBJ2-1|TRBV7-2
TGTGCCAGCAGCTTGAGCTCCTACAATGAGCAGTTCTTC
CASSLSSYNEQFF
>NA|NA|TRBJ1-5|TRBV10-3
TGTGCCATCAGTGAGTTGGCTGCCAATCAGCCCCAGCATTTT
CAISELAANQPQHF
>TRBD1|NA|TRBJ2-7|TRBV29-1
TGCAGCGTTGACTCCGGGACAGGATACGAGCAGTACTTC
CSVDSGTGYEQYF
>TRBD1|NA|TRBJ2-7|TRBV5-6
TGTGCCAGCAGCTTGGTTGGGACAGGGGCCTACGAGCAGTACTTC
CASSLVGTGAYEQYF
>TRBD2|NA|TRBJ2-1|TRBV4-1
TGCGCCAGCAGCCAAGAGGGACTAGCGGGAGGGCCCCATGAGCAGTTCTTC
CASSQEGLAGGPHEQFF
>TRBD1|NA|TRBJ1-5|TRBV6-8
TGTGCCAGCAGCGTAACGGGACAGCCACTAAGACTTAGCAATCAGCCCCAGCATTTT
CASSVTGQPLRLSNQPQHF
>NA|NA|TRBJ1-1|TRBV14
TGTGCCAGCAGCCAATCCGGGAACACTGAAGCTTTCTTT
CASSQSGNTEAFF
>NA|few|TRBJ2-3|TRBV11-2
TGTGCCAGCAGCCTCATGGGGCTGAGCACAGATACGCAGTATTTT
CASSLMGLSTDTQYF
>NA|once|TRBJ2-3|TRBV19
TGTGCCAGTAGTATAGGGGCAGTCACAGATACGCAGTATTTT
CASSIGAVTDTQYF
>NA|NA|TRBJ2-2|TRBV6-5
TGTGCCAGCAGTTACTCTCCCCGGGGGAACACCGGGGAGCTGTTTTTT
CASSYSPRGNTGELFF
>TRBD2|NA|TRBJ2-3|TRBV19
TGTGCCAGTAGCCCCGCTAGCGGGGGGCCATGGGCAGATACGCAGTATTTT
CASSPASGGPWADTQYF
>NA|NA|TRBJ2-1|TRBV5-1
TGCGCCAGCAGCCCGACTATCCGCCCCGGCTACAATGAGCAGTTCTTC
CASSPTIRPGYNEQFF
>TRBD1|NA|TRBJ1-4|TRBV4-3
TGCGCCAGCAGCCATCACGACAGGGATAATGAAAAACTGTTTTTT
CASSHHDRDNEKLFF
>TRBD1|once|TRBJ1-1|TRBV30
TGTGCCTGGAGTGTACAGGGGGGAGCTTTCTTT
CAWSVQGGAFF
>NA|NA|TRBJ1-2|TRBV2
TGTGCCAGCAGTGAAGGAGGGCCCTCCTATGGCTACACCTTC
CASSEGGPSYGYTF
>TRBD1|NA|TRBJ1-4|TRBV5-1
TGCGCCAGCAGAGGGCAGGGGGTACCTAATGAAAAACTGTTTTTT
CASRGQGVPNEKLFF
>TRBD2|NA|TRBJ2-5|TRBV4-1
TGCGCCAGCAGCCAAGGGCGGGGGGCCAACCAAGAGACCCAGTACTTC
CASSQGRGANQETQYF
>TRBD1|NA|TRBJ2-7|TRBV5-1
TGCGCCAGCAGGACCGGGACAGGGTCCCTCGAGCAGTACTTC
CASRTGTGSLEQYF
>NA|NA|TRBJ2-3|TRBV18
TGTGCCAGCTCACCGTCAGGAACAGATACGCAGTATTTT
CASSPSGTDTQYF
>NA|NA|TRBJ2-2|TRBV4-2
TGTGCCAGCAGCCAAGAATTAGTTCCCACCGGGGAGCTGTTTTTT
CASSQELVPTGELFF